These 13 T cell receptor beta chains came from one sample sequenced in a study of CD8 T cells in ankylosing spondylitis. TCRdb fed the 5' RACE reads into MiXCR, producing one record per CDR3 protein. This table has about 110,000 distinct CDR3 sequences, less than 25% appearing once. The sequencing sample was made of synovial fluid, either unsorted or a sorted T cell fraction (not recorded which). These receptors were collected from a male donor with ankylosing spondylitis.

V and J are TRBV20-1 and TRBJ2-1, with 13 bases fitting TRBD2. The CDR3 loop spans 16 amino acids. In germline, CDR1 is DFQATT, CDR2 SNEGSKA (reference sequence). The ends lost 2 bases at V and 5 bases at J; junction bases unmatched: 6. The CDR3 nucleotides are TGCAGTGCTAGAACCCTCGGACTAGCGGGAGACAATGAGCAGTTCTTC. Encoded protein: CSARTLGLAGDNEQFF.

The V gene is TRBV2, the J gene TRBJ1-4; TRBD1 matches at 9 bases. CDR3 size: 16 residues. V lost 7 bases to trimming and J lost 7 bases; unmatched junction nucleotides: 13. In germline, CDR1 is SNHLY, CDR2 FYNNEI. CDR3 nucleotide sequence: TGTGCCAGCACCCAAGCTTTTGGGACAGGGCTTGAAAAACTGTTTTTT. Its protein product is CASTQAFGTGLEKLFF. Looking up the rest from reference TRBV2 and TRBJ1-4 gives the full variable domain: EPEVTQTPSHQVTQMGQEVILRCVPISNHLYFYWYRQILGQKVEFLVSFYNNEISEKSEIFDDQFSVERPDGSNFTLKIRSTKLEDSAMYFCASTQAFGTGLEKLFFGSGTQLSVL.

This clonotype came up a few times. CDR3 amino acids: CASSGVGYNEQFF. The CDR3 DNA sequence: TGTGCCAGCAGCGGCGTGGGGTACAATGAGCAGTTCTTC. The chain employs TRBV5-6 and TRBJ2-1; D gene ambiguous. The germline V gene encodes CDR1 SGHDT and CDR2 YYEEEE. The CDR3 spans 13 residues. The V gene lost 4 bases and the J gene lost 4 bases, with 9 bases spanning the gap.

The chain carries TRBV3-1 and TRBJ1-5; 7 nucleotides agree with TRBD1. V shed 2 bases and J 2 bases; nucleotides not matched to a gene: 6. The CDR3 spans 16 residues. Germline V gene data show CDR1 as LGHDT and CDR2 as YNNKEL (reference sequence). The CDR3 spells CASSQQGGFGNQPQHF. The CDR3, as DNA: TGTGCCAGCAGCCAACAGGGGGGGTTCGGCAATCAGCCCCAGCATTTT.

This clonotype was counted a few times. The DNA is omitted, as the CDR3 cannot be located on it reliably, and the CDR3 follows TCRdb's listing. The chain links TRBV5-1 to TRBJ2-7; whether TRBD2, the table's D call, matches the DNA was not checked. The germline CDR1 and CDR2 sequences are SGHRS and YFSETQ. The CDR3 sequence runs 15 residues, both termini included. CDR3 in amino acids: CASSLVVAGGTMEYF.

This clonotype was seen only a few times. The chain employs TRBV7-9 and TRBJ1-2, with 7 bases matching TRBD1. The CDR3 spans 14 residues. J lost 3 bases, V lost 4 bases, and 5 bases had no gene match. Germline V gene sequence: CDR1 SEHNR, CDR2 FQNEAQ (reference sequence). The CDR3 here is CASSSRTGYYGYTF. CDR3 coding DNA: TGTGCCAGCAGCTCCCGGACAGGCTACTATGGCTACACCTTC.

This clonotype was recorded a few times. J is TRBJ1-1 and V is TRBV10-3; D is unclear. Germline loops: CDR1 ENHRY, CDR2 SYGVKD. Trimming took 8 bases from V and 1 from J, leaving 8 bases between them. The CDR3 totals 12 residues. DNA of the CDR3: TGTGCCATCCATGACGGGAACACTGAAGCTTTCTTT. Its translation is CAIHDGNTEAFF.

The chain combines TRBV2 with TRBJ2-2; D is possibly TRBD1 (5 bases). Germline V gives CDR1 SNHLY, CDR2 FYNNEI. The V gene lost 6 bases and the J gene lost 4 bases, with 12 bases spanning the gap. CDR3 size: 14 residues. CDR3 amino acids: CASRPDRPTGELFF. CDR3 coding DNA: TGTGCCAGCAGGCCTGACAGACCCACCGGGGAGCTGTTTTTT.

V and J are TRBV11-3 and TRBJ2-3, with D unresolved. This CDR3 spans 14 amino acids. Germline V gives CDR1 SGHNT, CDR2 YENEEA. V lost 5 bases and J 1 base, leaving 10 bases between the germline ends. This chain's CDR3 is CASSPTTGTDTQYF. The CDR3 coding sequence is TGTGCCAGCAGCCCAACTACCGGCACAGATACGCAGTATTTT.

CDR3 loop: CASSYLAGVSTGELFF. The CDR3 DNA reads as TGTGCCAGCAGCTACCTAGCGGGAGTTAGCACCGGGGAGCTGTTTTTT. This chain connects TRBV9 to TRBJ2-2, with 10 bases aligning to TRBD2. J gave up 4 bases and V 4 bases, and 7 bases lay outside the gene matches. CDR1 SGDLS and CDR2 YYNGEE come from the germline V gene. The CDR3 spans 16 residues.

The rearrangement links TRBV5-1 to TRBJ1-3; 8 bases agree with TRBD1. The CDR3 totals 16 residues. V lost 2 bases and J lost 1; bases outside the gene matches: 5. Germline CDR1 SGHRS, CDR2 YFSETQ. The CDR3 spells CASSLGDRGSGNTIYF. The CDR3 DNA reads TGCGCCAGCAGCTTAGGCGACAGGGGTTCTGGAAACACCATATATTTT.

This clonotype occurred a few times. The gene calls are TRBV20-1 and TRBJ2-3, with 7 bases identical to TRBD2. The CDR3 runs 15 residues. V dropped 3 bases and J dropped 0; count of bases not matched to a gene: 6. Looked up from germline, CDR1 is DFQATT and CDR2 is SNEGSKA (reference sequence). The CDR3 coding sequence is TGCAGTGCTAGCAGACTAGCCTACAGCACAGATACGCAGTATTTT. It yields the protein CSASRLAYSTDTQYF.

The chain uses TRBV10-3 and TRBJ2-6; D might be TRBD2 (6 bases). Trimming left V 5 bases short and J 3 bases short, with 20 bases between. The germline V gene has CDR1 ENHRY and CDR2 SYGVKD. The CDR3 totals 18 residues. Written as DNA, the CDR3 is TGTGCCATCAGTCAAGATGGGCGGGAAGCGGTTGGGGCCAACGTCCTGACTTTC. Translating it yields CAISQDGREAVGANVLTF.